The next 9 T cell receptor beta chains were all read from a single sample in a study of cytomegalovirus exposure and HLA in healthy donors. The method was immunoSEQ multiplex PCR; TCRdb's version includes in-frame clones alone and lacks a portion of them. The data show roughly 79,000 clones, with about 92% seen just once and over 0.65% held by the top ten. Sequencing was done on a sample of PBMCs. These receptors all come from a young man in good health and CMV-seronegative.

The chain recombines TRBV27 with TRBJ2-7, with TRBD2 matching over 8 bases. The V segment lost 8 bases and the J segment 2 bases; nucleotides outside the gene matches: 11. Germline CDR1 MNHEY, CDR2 SMNVEV (reference sequence). The CDR3 totals 15 residues. The CDR3, as DNA: TGTGCCAGCTTCTCCACGGGGGGGTTCCCCTACGAGCAGTACTTC. Protein: CASFSTGGFPYEQYF.

The chain couples TRBV28 to TRBJ1-5, with TRBD1 matching over 7 bases. V dropped 4 bases and J dropped 6; count of bases not matched to a gene: 6. Looked up from germline, CDR1 is MDHEN and CDR2 is SYDVKM. The CDR3 is 14 amino acids. The CDR3 DNA reads TGTGCCAGCAGTTCCCAGGCAGGGGGTCAGCCCCAGCATTTT. Translating it yields CASSSQAGGQPQHF. Complete variable domain (other parts from reference TRBV28 and TRBJ1-5): DVKVTQSSRYLVKRTGEKVFLECVQDMDHENMFWYRQDPGLGLRLIYFSYDVKMKEKGDIPEGYSVSREKKERFSLILESASTNQTSMYLCASSSQAGGQPQHFGDGTRLSIL.

Points on this clone: Germline is not matched at one junction end, which may reflect a read error. The chain joins TRBV28 to TRBJ1-1; TRBD1 might be the D (6 bases). In germline, CDR1 is MDHEN, CDR2 SYDVKM. CDR3 length equals 12 residues. The DNA of the CDR3 is TGTGCCAGCAGAACAGGGAACATTGAAGCTTTCTTT. Amino acids: CASRTGNIEAFF. The whole variable domain, filled in from reference TRBV28 and TRBJ1-1, reads DVKVTQSSRYLVKRTGEKVFLECVQDMDHENMFWYRQDPGLGLRLIYFSYDVKMKEKGDIPEGYSVSREKKERFSLILESASTNQTSMYLCASRTGNIEAFFGQGTRLTVV.

The CDR3 is CATSSDRNFNEKLFF. Written as DNA, the CDR3 is TGTGCCACCAGCAGCGACAGGAACTTTAATGAAAAACTGTTTTTT. The chain uses TRBV15 and TRBJ1-4; possibly TRBD1 for D (6 bases). Germline assignment: CDR1 LNHNV and CDR2 YYDKDF (reference sequence). Trimming took 3 bases from V and 4 from J, leaving 12 bases between them. The CDR3 runs to 15 residues.

The CDR3 DNA follows: TGTGCCAGCAGACCCCGACTAGCGGAGAACACCGGGGAGCTGTTTTTT. This translates into CASRPRLAENTGELFF. The rearrangement joins TRBV7-9 to TRBJ2-2, with 9 bases identical to TRBD2. V gave up 6 bases and J gave up 1 base; unmatched junction bases: 6. CDR3 length: 16 residues. Germline V lookup: CDR1 SEHNR, CDR2 FQNEAQ (reference sequence).

CDR3 sequence: CASSVPTGGLYGYTF. The CDR3 DNA sequence: TGTGCCAGCAGTGTCCCCACAGGGGGTTTGTATGGCTACACCTTC. The chain employs TRBV2 and TRBJ1-2; 8 nucleotides line up with TRBD1. The germline V gene has CDR1 SNHLY and CDR2 FYNNEI. This CDR3 has 15 residues. With 4 bases clipped from V and 5 bases from J, the junction kept 9 bases outside the gene matches.

This chain links TRBV27 with TRBJ2-7; 11 bases are a match to TRBD1. Germline V gene data show CDR1 as MNHEY and CDR2 as SMNVEV (reference sequence). V dropped 1 base and J dropped 4; count of bases not matched to a gene: 6. The CDR3 is made up of 16 amino acids. The CDR3: CASSLYVGTGGYEQYF. In nucleotides, the CDR3 is TGTGCCAGCAGTTTATATGTCGGGACAGGGGGTTACGAGCAGTACTTC.

The J gene is TRBJ1-1, the V gene TRBV4-3, with D possibly TRBD1 on 5 matching bases. The length of the CDR3 is 13 residues. Germline-derived CDR1 and CDR2 are LGHNA and YSLEER. Trimming removed 0 bases at V and 10 bases at J, with 12 bases between. The CDR3 DNA is TGCGCCAGCAGCCAAGATTTAGCCGGGGGAGCTTTCTTT. Its protein is CASSQDLAGGAFF.

This chain uses TRBV29-1 with TRBJ2-7, with 9 bases lining up with TRBD2. Germline CDR1 and CDR2: SQVTM and ANQGSEA. This CDR3 spans 13 amino acids. V lost 6 bases to trimming and J lost 4 bases; unmatched junction nucleotides: 7. The CDR3 loop reads CSVVAGVSYEQYF. Here the CDR3 DNA reads TGCAGCGTCGTAGCGGGAGTATCTTACGAGCAGTACTTC.